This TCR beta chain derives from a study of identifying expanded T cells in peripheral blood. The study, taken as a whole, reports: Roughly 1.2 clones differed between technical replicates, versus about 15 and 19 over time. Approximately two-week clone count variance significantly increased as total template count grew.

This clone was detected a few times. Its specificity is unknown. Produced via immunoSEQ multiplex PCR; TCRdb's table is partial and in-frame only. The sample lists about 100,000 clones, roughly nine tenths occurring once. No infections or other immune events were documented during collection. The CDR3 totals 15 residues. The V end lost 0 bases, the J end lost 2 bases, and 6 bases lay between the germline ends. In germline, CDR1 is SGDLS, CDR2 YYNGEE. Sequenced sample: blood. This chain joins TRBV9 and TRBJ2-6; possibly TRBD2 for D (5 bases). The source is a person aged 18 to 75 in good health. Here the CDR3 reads CASSVGGPGANVLTF. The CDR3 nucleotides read TGTGCCAGCAGCGTAGGAGGGCCTGGGGCCAACGTCCTGACTTTC.